Shown below are 16 T cell receptor beta chains from a single sample sequenced in a study of human T cells and chemical hapten exposure. Time point noted: patch test 3, about 24 weeks after DPC sensitization. Described treatment: therapeutic diphenylcyclopropenone sensitization with weekly scalp DPC. From the RACE reads, TCRdb called clonotypes with MiXCR, one entry per CDR3 protein. In the table there are 150,000 to 200,000 distinct CDR3 sequences, around 30% of which are singletons. Sequencing used whole blood, obtained in connection with sensitization to the hapten diphenylcyclopropenone (DPC). The receptors derive from a young woman with alopecia areata. Some clones in this sample may be carry-over from other donors' samples.

The CDR3 region has the DNA TGTGCCAGCAGCTTATCGGGGTCGACCCAGTACTTC. It codes for CASSLSGSTQYF. The chain uses TRBV7-2 and TRBJ2-5; weak D call: TRBD2 (5 bases). V was shortened by 2 bases and J by 7 bases, with 8 bases between the two germline ends. Per the germline V gene, CDR1 is SGHTA and CDR2 is FQGNSA. This CDR3 contains 12 residues.

The chain has TRBV7-8 and TRBJ2-6; D gene uncertain. V lost 1 base to trimming and J lost 0 bases, with 4 bases between them. The CDR3 runs to 15 residues. Germline values: CDR1 SGHVS, CDR2 FQNEAQ. CDR3 bases: TGTGCCAGCAGCTTAGGCTTCTCTGGGGCCAACGTCCTGACTTTC. Translating it yields CASSLGFSGANVLTF.

This clonotype has a handful of counts. The chain carries TRBV4-1 and TRBJ2-1; 7 bases are shared with TRBD2. Germline lookup yields CDR1 MGHRA and CDR2 YSYEKL. CDR3 length equals 15 residues. J gave up 7 bases and V 0 bases, and 6 bases lay outside the gene matches. The CDR3 nucleotides read TGCGCCAGCAGCCAAGAAGGCGGGGGTAGTAATGAGCAGTTCTTC. Translating gives CASSQEGGGSNEQFF.

J is TRBJ2-1 and V is TRBV25-1; D not certain. This CDR3 comprises 20 residues. The V end was cut by 2 bases, the J end by 0 bases, with 23 bases between. Germline CDR1 is MGHDK and CDR2 is SYGVNS. This chain's CDR3 is CASSEDAARSGQSSYNEQFF. The CDR3 nucleotides are TGTGCCAGCAGTGAAGACGCAGCCAGATCGGGCCAGAGCTCCTACAATGAGCAGTTCTTC. Drawing the rest from reference TRBV25-1 and TRBJ2-1, the complete variable domain is EADIYQTPRYLVIGTGKKITLECSQTMGHDKMYWYQQDPGMELHLIHYSYGVNSTEKGDLSSESTVSRIRTEHFPLTLESARPSHTSQYLCASSEDAARSGQSSYNEQFFGPGTRLTVL.

The chain recombines TRBV5-8 with TRBJ2-3; maybe TRBD1 (7 bases). This CDR3 region has 14 residues. CDR1 is SGHTS, CDR2 YDEGEE, per germline. V lost 6 bases and J lost 2, with 13 bases in between. The CDR3 reads CASKVRGVTDTQYF. The CDR3 DNA sequence: TGTGCCAGCAAAGTCAGGGGGGTCACAGATACGCAGTATTTT.

The rearrangement uses TRBV3-1 and TRBJ2-2; possibly TRBD2 for D (5 bases). V dropped 5 bases and J dropped 7 bases, with 14 bases sitting between them. CDR3 size: 14 residues. Per the germline V gene, CDR1 is LGHDT and CDR2 is YNNKEL (reference sequence). This chain's CDR3 is CASSWRPGDGELFF. The CDR3 region has the DNA TGTGCCAGCAGCTGGCGGCCCGGGGACGGGGAGCTGTTTTTT.

This clonotype was seen a few times. This chain joins TRBV27 and TRBJ1-5; D gene uncertain. Trimming pared 6 bases from V and 5 bases from J, leaving 14 bases between. Germline V gives CDR1 MNHEY, CDR2 SMNVEV (reference sequence). CDR3 size: 14 residues. The CDR3 sequence: CASRRFGGDQPQHF. DNA of the CDR3: TGTGCCAGCAGGAGATTTGGCGGAGATCAGCCCCAGCATTTT.

There are many counts of this clonotype. This sequence joins TRBV29-1 and TRBJ1-1; no clear D. V was shortened by 6 bases and J by 5 bases, with 10 bases between the two germline ends. The CDR3 extends over 11 amino acids. Looked up from germline, CDR1 is SQVTM and CDR2 is ANQGSEA. The CDR3 loop reads CSVPSETEAFF. For the CDR3, the DNA is TGCAGCGTCCCGTCGGAGACTGAAGCTTTCTTT.

The chain has TRBV9 and TRBJ1-6; D uncertain. The germline V and J ends were trimmed by 0 bases and 9 bases, with 10 bases remaining between them. CDR1 and CDR2 (germline): SGDLS, YYNGEE. This CDR3 comprises 14 residues. CDR3: CASSVALHASPLHF. The CDR3 nucleotides read TGTGCCAGCAGCGTAGCCCTCCATGCTTCACCCCTCCACTTT. Drawing the rest from reference TRBV9 and TRBJ1-6, the complete variable domain is DSGVTQTPKHLITATGQRVTLRCSPRSGDLSVYWYQQSLDQGLQFLIQYYNGEERAKGNILERFSAQQFPDLHSELNLSSLELGDSALYFCASSVALHASPLHFGNGTRLTVT.

The chain couples TRBV6-1 to TRBJ2-7; D not resolved. CDR3 size: 13 residues. The germline V and J ends were trimmed by 0 bases and 2 bases, with 5 bases remaining between them. CDR1 MNHNS and CDR2 SASEGT come from the germline V gene. The CDR3 here is CASSEAVPYEQYF. CDR3 in DNA: TGTGCCAGCAGTGAAGCGGTCCCCTACGAGCAGTACTTC.

This chain uses TRBV6-5 with TRBJ2-7, with 8 bases that match TRBD1. Germline values: CDR1 MNHEY, CDR2 SVGAGI. This CDR3 comprises 15 residues. V shed 3 bases and J 1 base; nucleotides not matched to a gene: 5. The CDR3 coding sequence is TGTGCCAGCAGTTATCCCCGACAGGGGTCCTACGAGCAGTACTTC. It translates to CASSYPRQGSYEQYF.

The V and J genes are TRBV10-3 and TRBJ2-3, with 7 bases lining up with TRBD2. Germline-derived CDR1 and CDR2 are ENHRY and SYGVKD. This CDR3 region has 11 residues. Trimming took 11 bases from V and 1 from J; bases not matched to a gene: 0. CDR3 protein: CAGGGTDTQYF. The CDR3 DNA follows: TGTGCCGGGGGGGGCACAGATACGCAGTATTTT.

The chain has TRBV24-1 and TRBJ2-3, with 11 bases that match TRBD2. The CDR3 covers 18 residues. Unmatched junction bases numbered 11, after V lost 4 bases and J lost 3 bases. Germline CDR1 reads KGHDR; CDR2 reads SFDVKD. The CDR3 region has the DNA TGTGCCACCAGTGACCGAAGGACTAGCGGGCGAGGGACAGATACGCAGTATTTT. Protein: CATSDRRTSGRGTDTQYF.

This clonotype was detected a few times. This chain links TRBV11-2 with TRBJ2-1; no reliable D call. CDR3 length: 13 amino acids. V was shortened by 2 bases and J by 2 bases, with 4 bases between the two germline ends. Germline V gene data show CDR1 as SGHAT and CDR2 as FQNNGV. Here the CDR3 DNA reads TGTGCCAGCAGCTTAAACCCCTACAATGAGCAGTTCTTC. This translates into CASSLNPYNEQFF.

The genes are TRBV29-1 and TRBJ1-1; no definite D call. The CDR3 is 11 residues long. The V gene's germline CDR1 is SQVTM and CDR2 ANQGSEA. Trimming removed 8 bases at V and 0 bases at J, with 7 bases between. Here the CDR3 reads CSTLMNTEAFF. The CDR3 DNA follows: TGCAGCACCCTCATGAACACTGAAGCTTTCTTT.

J is TRBJ1-1 and V is TRBV5-1; D gene ambiguous. Germline V lookup: CDR1 SGHRS, CDR2 YFSETQ. The CDR3 has 13 residues. The V end was cut by 2 bases, the J end by 2 bases, with 7 bases between. The CDR3 protein is CASSFPGNTEAFF. The CDR3 DNA reads TGCGCCAGCAGCTTCCCGGGAAACACTGAAGCTTTCTTT. Combining the CDR3 with reference TRBV5-1 and TRBJ1-1 gives the whole variable domain KAGVTQTPRYLIKTRGQQVTLSCSPISGHRSVSWYQQTPGQGLQFLFEYFSETQRNKGNFPGRFSGRQFSNSRSEMNVSTLELGDSALYLCASSFPGNTEAFFGQGTRLTVV.